These 12 T cell receptor beta chains originate from one sample sequenced in a study of radiation and T cells in renal cell carcinoma. TCRdb's table, derived via immunoSEQ multiplex PCR, lists solely in-frame clones and lacks some. The profile shows 130,000 or so clones, approximately 87% of them singletons. Time point reported: baseline pretreatment blood. Indicated treatment: 15 Gy SBRT to primary tumor, nephrectomy 4 weeks later. The starting material was blood, obtained from a patient whose treatment included radiotherapy and nephrectomy. All receptors derive from a woman aged 50 to 60 with renal cell carcinoma.

The V and J genes are TRBV4-1 and TRBJ2-7, with 12 bases that match TRBD2. This CDR3 is built from 15 residues. The germline V gene has CDR1 MGHRA and CDR2 YSYEKL. V lost 1 base and J lost 7; bases outside the gene matches: 5. DNA for the CDR3: TGCGCCAGCAGCCAAGTGACTAGCGGGAGAGGAGAGCAGTACTTC. The encoded protein is CASSQVTSGRGEQYF.

The chain has TRBV2 and TRBJ2-7; TRBD1 agrees at 9 bases. V gave up 8 bases and J gave up 2 bases; unmatched junction bases: 7. Germline V lookup: CDR1 SNHLY, CDR2 FYNNEI. This CDR3 contains 14 residues. The CDR3 nucleotides read TGTGCCAGCGGCCGGGACAGGGAAGCCTACGAGCAGTACTTC. Its protein is CASGRDREAYEQYF.

The rearrangement links TRBV5-6 to TRBJ2-5; 9 nucleotides agree with TRBD2. V shed 3 bases, J shed 5 bases, and the junction held 5 bases outside the gene matches. The CDR3 loop spans 14 amino acids. Germline CDR1 SGHDT, CDR2 YYEEEE. CDR3 in amino acids: CASSSLSGGETQYF. The CDR3 DNA reads TGTGCCAGCAGCTCCTTAAGCGGGGGGGAGACCCAGTACTTC. The whole variable domain, remainder taken from reference TRBV5-6 and TRBJ2-5, is DAGVTQSPTHLIKTRGQQVTLRCSPKSGHDTVSWYQQALGQGPQFIFQYYEEEERQRGNFPDRFSGHQFPNYSSELNVNALLLGDSALYLCASSSLSGGETQYFGPGTRLLVL.

The V gene is TRBV27, the J gene TRBJ1-6, with D perhaps TRBD1 (5 bases). The CDR3 extends over 14 amino acids. Trimming took 7 bases from V and 6 from J, leaving 13 bases between them. The germline V gene has CDR1 MNHEY and CDR2 SMNVEV (reference sequence). The CDR3 DNA reads TGTGCCAGCATCCCTGTGACAGCTAATTCACCCCTCCACTTT. This codes for CASIPVTANSPLHF.

This chain uses TRBV30 with TRBJ1-2; 8 nucleotides align to TRBD1. Germline V lookup: CDR1 GTSNPN, CDR2 SVGIG (reference sequence). The V segment lost 1 base and the J segment 2 bases; nucleotides outside the gene matches: 0. The length of the CDR3 is 13 residues. CDR3 sequence (DNA): TGTGCCTGGAGTGGGACAGGGAACTATGGCTACACCTTC. The encoded protein is CAWSGTGNYGYTF.

The CDR3 spells CAWRRMGQNGYTF. CDR3 coding DNA: TGTGCCTGGAGAAGAATGGGACAAAATGGCTACACCTTC. The chain joins TRBV30 to TRBJ1-2; possibly TRBD1 for D (6 bases). The CDR3 runs to 13 residues. V was shortened by 3 bases and J by 6 bases, with 14 bases between the two germline ends. The germline V gene has CDR1 GTSNPN and CDR2 SVGIG (reference sequence). The full variable domain, with the rest looked up from reference TRBV30 and TRBJ1-2, is SQTIHQWPATLVQPVGSPLSLECTVEGTSNPNLYWYRQAAGRGLQLLFYSVGIGQISSEVPQNLSASRPQDRQFILSSKKLLLSDSGFYLCAWRRMGQNGYTFGSGTRLTVV.

This chain joins TRBV27 and TRBJ1-6; the D gene is possibly TRBD1 (6 bases). Trimming took 7 bases from V and 13 from J, leaving 17 bases between them. Germline CDR1 reads MNHEY; CDR2 reads SMNVEV (reference sequence). The CDR3 consists of 13 residues. The CDR3 spells CASTPGARWPLHF. The DNA of the CDR3 is TGTGCCAGCACCCCGGGGGCTCGCTGGCCCCTCCACTTT.

CDR3 nucleotides: TGTGCCAGCAGCCCAGGGGGCGCGAATGAAAAACTGTTTTTT. Protein product: CASSPGGANEKLFF. The gene calls are TRBV28 and TRBJ1-4, with 8 bases fitting TRBD1. After removal of 6 bases from V and 5 bases from J, the junction contained 5 bases not matched to a gene. Germline CDR1 and CDR2: MDHEN and SYDVKM. The CDR3 has 14 amino acids.

The chain couples TRBV7-2 to TRBJ2-7; D is ambiguous. Trimming took 5 bases from V and 3 from J, leaving 14 bases between them. From germline, CDR1 is SGHTA and CDR2 FQGNSA. The CDR3 is made up of 14 amino acids. DNA for the CDR3: TGTGCCAGCAGCCAGACAATAGTGGACTACGAGCAGTACTTC. Translated: CASSQTIVDYEQYF.

The chain has TRBV25-1 and TRBJ1-1, with 10 nucleotides matching TRBD1. The length of the CDR3 is 12 residues. The junction had 8 bases not matched to a gene; V was cut back by 8 bases and J by 11 bases. The germline gives CDR1 MGHDK, CDR2 SYGVNS. CDR3 sequence reads: CASAGTGVWAFF. CDR3 in DNA: TGTGCCAGCGCCGGGACAGGGGTTTGGGCTTTCTTT. The full variable domain, with the rest looked up from reference TRBV25-1 and TRBJ1-1, is EADIYQTPRYLVIGTGKKITLECSQTMGHDKMYWYQQDPGMELHLIHYSYGVNSTEKGDLSSESTVSRIRTEHFPLTLESARPSHTSQYLCASAGTGVWAFFGQGTRLTVV.

The CDR3 loop reads CASSHGQGAMGEKLFF. The DNA for the CDR3 is TGTGCCAGCAGCCACGGACAGGGGGCTATGGGTGAAAAACTGTTTTTT. J is TRBJ1-4 and V is TRBV9; TRBD1 matches 11 bases. This CDR3 region has 16 residues. Germline V lookup: CDR1 SGDLS, CDR2 YYNGEE. Germline trimming cut 4 bases from V and 7 bases from J; bases unmatched to any gene: 9.

This clone was counted between two and nine times. CDR3 coding DNA: TGTGCCAGCTCACCGGGTCGTCAGGATGGCTACACCTTC. It specifies CASSPGRQDGYTF. The genes are TRBV18 and TRBJ1-2; D is unresolved. This CDR3 is built from 13 residues. Germline lookup yields CDR1 KGHSH and CDR2 LQKENI. Trimming took 3 bases from V and 6 from J, leaving 11 bases between them.